The 11 T cell receptor beta chains listed next were all sequenced from one sample in a study of T cell repertoires in cytomegalovirus infection. TCRdb processed the reads anew with MiXCR; each CDR3 protein has one entry. The sample consists of just over 300,000 distinct CDR3 sequences, about a sixth of them appearing once. Material: PBMCs. The origin of the receptors is a human donor in good health (CMV status not recorded). Some clones in this sample may be carry-over from other donors' samples.

This sequence joins TRBV11-2 and TRBJ2-7; D ambiguous. The germline CDR1 and CDR2 sequences are SGHAT and FQNNGV. V was trimmed by 1 base and J by 5 bases, leaving 9 bases between them. The CDR3 extends over 13 amino acids. The CDR3 nucleotides are TGTGCCAGCAGCTTAGTCCCCCGGGACGAGCAGTACTTC. Amino acid sequence: CASSLVPRDEQYF.

V gene TRBV9 combines with J gene TRBJ2-5; D tentatively fits TRBD1 or TRBD2 (6 bases each). The ends were cut back, 3 bases at V and 3 bases at J, with 12 bases in the middle. Germline assignment: CDR1 SGDLS and CDR2 YYNGEE. CDR3 length equals 14 residues. The CDR3 nucleotides are TGTGCCAGCAGCGGAGTAGGGGGGAAAGAGACCCAGTACTTC. Protein product: CASSGVGGKETQYF. The variable domain in full, completed from reference TRBV9 and TRBJ2-5, reads DSGVTQTPKHLITATGQRVTLRCSPRSGDLSVYWYQQSLDQGLQFLIQYYNGEERAKGNILERFSAQQFPDLHSELNLSSLELGDSALYFCASSGVGGKETQYFGPGTRLLVL.

Of note for this clonotype: Being one base from a much bigger clone, this may be a read error. The rearrangement joins TRBV28 to TRBJ1-5; D remains ambiguous. This CDR3 is 12 amino acids long. The V gene lost 10 bases and the J gene lost 6 bases, with 13 bases spanning the gap. The germline V gene has CDR1 MDHEN and CDR2 SYDVKM. The CDR3 DNA follows: TGTGCCACCGAATCCATCATTCAGCCCCAGCATTTT. Amino acid sequence: CATESIIQPQHF.

This clonotype was picked up a small number of times. The chain links TRBV27 to TRBJ2-7, with 7 bases identical to TRBD2. This CDR3 spans 14 amino acids. Germline V gene data show CDR1 as MNHEY and CDR2 as SMNVEV (reference sequence). J gave up 0 bases and V 6 bases, and 5 bases lay outside the gene matches. The CDR3 region has the DNA TGTGCCAGCAGACAGACTAGCCTCTCCTACGAGCAGTACTTC. Translated, it gives CASRQTSLSYEQYF.

This clonotype was observed at least ten times. The rearrangement joins TRBV7-2 to TRBJ1-5; no firm D call. Deletions cut 0 bases from V and 7 bases from J, with 7 bases between. The CDR3 runs 13 residues. In germline, CDR1 is SGHTA, CDR2 FQGNSA. CDR3: CASSLAEGQPQHF. The CDR3 DNA sequence: TGTGCCAGCAGCTTAGCGGAAGGCCAGCCCCAGCATTTT.

The CDR3 DNA follows: TGCAGTGCTAGAGGCCAGGGGGAGAATTCACCCCTCCACTTT. Encoded protein: CSARGQGENSPLHF. The genes are TRBV20-1 and TRBJ1-6, with 7 bases matching TRBD1. V gave up 1 base and J gave up 7 bases; unmatched junction bases: 4. Germline V gives CDR1 DFQATT, CDR2 SNEGSKA (reference sequence). The CDR3 runs to 14 residues.

The chain carries TRBV28 and TRBJ2-5; D remains unclear. Germline loops: CDR1 MDHEN, CDR2 SYDVKM. The CDR3 has 10 amino acids. The V and J ends lost 5 bases and 5 bases respectively, with 3 bases between them. CDR3 region: CASSTETQYF. CDR3 in DNA: TGTGCCAGCAGTACGGAGACCCAGTACTTC.

This clonotype was detected ten times or more. This chain joins TRBV6-2 or TRBV6-3 and TRBJ2-3, with a weak D call TRBD2 (6 bases). V was shortened by 5 bases and J by 4 bases, with 10 bases between the two germline ends. The CDR3 is 13 amino acids. Germline V CDR1 and CDR2: MNHEY, SVGEGT. The CDR3 DNA reads TGTGCCAGCAGTCCGTCGGGGGCAGATACGCAGTATTTT. Translating gives CASSPSGADTQYF.

The rearrangement joins TRBV28 to TRBJ2-5; D perhaps matches TRBD1 (7 bases). The CDR3 contains 16 residues. Germline V gene lookup returns CDR1 MDHEN and CDR2 SYDVKM. V lost 5 bases, J lost 1 base, and 17 bases lay in between. The CDR3 here is CASSPLRRGVQETQYF. The CDR3 nucleotides read TGTGCCAGCAGTCCCCTCCGCAGGGGGGTCCAAGAGACCCAGTACTTC.

This clonotype showed up many times. This chain connects TRBV7-2 to TRBJ1-3; D is unclear. CDR3 length equals 15 residues. Germline V gene lookup returns CDR1 SGHTA and CDR2 FQGNSA. V was trimmed by 3 bases and J by 5 bases, leaving 14 bases between them. The CDR3 loop reads CASSFGGIFRNTIYF. The CDR3 DNA is TGTGCCAGCAGCTTCGGTGGGATCTTTCGAAACACCATATATTTT.

This clonotype was seen a few times. V usage is TRBV27 and J usage is TRBJ1-5; 7 bases are shared with TRBD1. Per the germline V gene, CDR1 is MNHEY and CDR2 is SMNVEV (reference sequence). V trimming: 5 bases; J trimming: 7 bases; junction bases outside the gene matches: 5. CDR3 length equals 13 residues. CDR3 amino acids: CASSTTGRQPQHF. The DNA of the CDR3 is TGTGCCAGCAGTACGACAGGGAGGCAGCCCCAGCATTTT.